The 6 T cell receptor beta chains in this list originate from one sample, sequenced in a study of beta chain features in type 1 diabetes. Findings and limits, study-wide: All four CD4+ subsets of Type 1 diabetes patients contained TCRB CDR3s that were moderately but significantly shorter.

Expressed TCRB transcripts were sequenced, since all the RNA that had been isolated was reverse transcribed. Assay: immunoSEQ multiplex PCR; the TCRdb copy retains only in-frame clones and omits some. The sample consists of hundreds of thousands of clones, over 12% of them appearing once. These receptors lack a known antigen. The specimen was naive CD4+ T cells from blood. The receptors were sampled from a man between 18 and 29 years old with type 1 diabetes.

In this sample, this clone turned up a few times. V and J are TRBV19 and TRBJ2-1; TRBD1 matches at 7 bases. This CDR3 region has 15 residues. Germline CDR1 LNHDA, CDR2 SQIVND (reference sequence). With 5 bases clipped from V and 0 bases from J, the junction kept 4 bases outside the gene matches. This chain's CDR3 is CASSAGGSSYNEQFF. CDR3 nucleotide sequence: TGTGCCAGTAGTGCAGGGGGTAGCTCCTACAATGAGCAGTTCTTC.

The sample holds a few counts of this clone. V gene TRBV19 combines with J gene TRBJ1-4; no firm D call. Trimming shortened V by 7 bases and J by 8 bases, and 14 bases separated the two germline ends. The germline gives CDR1 LNHDA, CDR2 SQIVND (reference sequence). This CDR3 has 13 residues. The CDR3: CASTIRYKEKLFF. The CDR3 coding sequence is TGTGCCAGTACCATACGTTATAAGGAAAAACTGTTTTTT.

This clone turned up a few times. The genes are TRBV5-5 and TRBJ2-1; D call uncertain. CDR3 length equals 11 residues. Germline V gene lookup returns CDR1 SGHKS and CDR2 YYEKEE (reference sequence). Trimming left V 4 bases short and J 5 bases short, with 4 bases between. The CDR3 DNA reads TGTGCCAGCAGCCGGAACAATGAGCAGTTCTTC. Its protein is CASSRNNEQFF.

This clone was seen more than once but under ten times. The chain links TRBV19 to TRBJ2-5, with 8 bases matching TRBD2. This CDR3 spans 15 amino acids. The V segment lost 3 bases and the J segment 5 bases; nucleotides outside the gene matches: 8. The germline gives CDR1 LNHDA, CDR2 SQIVND (reference sequence). CDR3 sequence (DNA): TGTGCCAGTAGTATTACCGGGGGGGCTACGGAGACCCAGTACTTC. Translated: CASSITGGATETQYF.

In its sample, this clone was seen a few times. J is TRBJ2-1 and V is TRBV25-1; TRBD2 aligns across 7 bases. Germline CDR1 and CDR2: MGHDK and SYGVNS. The J segment lost 5 bases and the V segment lost 7 bases, leaving 8 bases of the junction unmatched. The CDR3 runs 14 residues. In nucleotides, the CDR3 is TGTGCCAGCACAAAAGCGGGGCCTAACAATGAGCAGTTCTTC. Amino acid sequence: CASTKAGPNNEQFF.

A few counts support this clone. V and J are TRBV15 and TRBJ2-7; possibly TRBD1 for D (6 bases). Germline values: CDR1 LNHNV, CDR2 YYDKDF (reference sequence). This CDR3 comprises 12 residues. The V gene lost 4 bases and the J gene lost 6 bases, with 10 bases spanning the gap. CDR3 loop: CATSNRVFEQYF. In DNA, the CDR3 is TGTGCCACCAGCAACAGGGTTTTCGAGCAGTACTTC.